A single sample gave rise to the 20 T cell receptor beta chains below, sequenced in a study of human T cells and chemical hapten exposure. TCRdb reprocessed the RACE reads via MiXCR and lists one record per CDR3 protein. The sample holds about 110,000 distinct CDR3 sequences, 34% seen once. Regarding time point: patch test 3, about 24 weeks after DPC sensitization. Described treatment: therapeutic diphenylcyclopropenone sensitization with weekly scalp DPC. This specimen consisted of whole blood, obtained in connection with sensitization to the hapten diphenylcyclopropenone (DPC). The source of these receptors is a man aged 35-49 years with alopecia areata. Some clones in this sample may be carry-over from other donors' samples.

The chain couples TRBV15 to TRBJ1-6; D is unclear. The CDR3 is 18 residues long. CDR1 is LNHNV, CDR2 YYDKDF, per germline (reference sequence). Trimming removed 0 bases from V and 6 bases from J, with 18 bases in between. The CDR3 DNA reads TGTGCCACCAGCAGAGAGCAGGTTACCCGAAAACCTAATTCACCCCTCCACTTT. Translating it yields CATSREQVTRKPNSPLHF.

This chain uses TRBV7-2 with TRBJ1-2; unclear D gene. This CDR3 is 13 amino acids long. Germline V gives CDR1 SGHTA, CDR2 FQGNSA. Trimming removed 1 base at V and 4 bases at J, with 7 bases between. The CDR3 loop reads CASSLVRTYGYTF. CDR3 sequence (DNA): TGTGCCAGCAGCTTAGTCCGGACCTATGGCTACACCTTC.

The DNA for the CDR3 is TGCAGTGCTCCTTCTAGCGTCCGAGCGGGCGGGGAGCTGTTTTTT. Amino acids: CSAPSSVRAGGELFF. The J gene is TRBJ2-2, the V gene TRBV20-1; D is possibly TRBD2 (6 bases). The CDR3 extends over 15 amino acids. V dropped 5 bases and J dropped 7 bases, with 20 bases sitting between them. The germline gives CDR1 DFQATT, CDR2 SNEGSKA (reference sequence).

The table lists this clonotype with a few counts. CDR3 DNA: TGCAGTGCTAGAGAGATATGGCTTCACGAGCAGTACTTC. This gives the protein CSAREIWLHEQYF. The V and J genes are TRBV20-1 and TRBJ2-7, with D unresolved. The CDR3 runs 13 residues. Deletions cut 0 bases from V and 5 bases from J, with 11 bases between. Germline-derived CDR1 and CDR2 are DFQATT and SNEGSKA (reference sequence).

This chain links TRBV21-1 with TRBJ2-3; the table names TRBD1, a call not compared with the DNA. TRBV21-1 is labeled a pseudogene. The CDR3 is 16 amino acids. The DNA of the CDR3 is TGTGCCAGCAGCAAATCCCCTGGAGCCAGCACAGATACGCAGTATTTT. Amino acids: CASSKSPGASTDTQYF.

This clonotype was seen just once. The V call is TRBV11-1, the J call TRBJ2-1; D is unclear. Germline values: CDR1 SGHAT, CDR2 FQDESV (reference sequence). This CDR3 region has 14 residues. Trimming stripped 5 bases from V and 8 bases from J, with 16 bases between. The CDR3 region is CASSPLTPSYEQFF. CDR3 in DNA: TGTGCCAGCAGCCCCCTAACACCATCTTATGAGCAGTTCTTC.

As DNA, the CDR3 is TGTGCCAGCATCTCGGGTCTCCCGGGCGCAGATACGCAGTATTTT. Amino acids: CASISGLPGADTQYF. The rearrangement uses TRBV12-3 or TRBV12-4 and TRBJ2-3; D uncertain. Deletions cut 7 bases from V and 4 bases from J, with 18 bases between. The CDR3 is 15 residues long.

Only a few counts were recorded for this clonotype. The gene calls are TRBV20-1 and TRBJ1-5, with a possible D match to TRBD1 (6 bases). V was clipped by 5 bases and J by 1 base, with 18 bases between them. Germline CDR1 and CDR2: DFQATT and SNEGSKA (reference sequence). CDR3 length: 16 amino acids. Here the CDR3 DNA reads TGCAGTGCTCGACCATGGACACAGGGAAGCAATCAGCCCCAGCATTTT. This encodes CSARPWTQGSNQPQHF.

This clonotype turned up a few times. The gene calls are TRBV7-9 and TRBJ2-1, with D possibly matching TRBD1 (6 bases). This CDR3 is built from 16 residues. CDR1 is SEHNR and CDR2 is FQNEAQ in the germline V gene (reference sequence). V lost 3 bases and J 6 bases, leaving 18 bases between the germline ends. The CDR3 nucleotides are TGTGCCAGCAGCTTGTCAATGGGGGCGGGTGGCAATGAGCAGTTCTTC. Its protein is CASSLSMGAGGNEQFF. Full variable domain (remainder filled in from reference TRBV7-9 and TRBJ2-1): DTGVSQNPRHKITKRGQNVTFRCDPISEHNRLYWYRQTLGQGPEFLTYFQNEAQLEKSRLLSDRFSAERPKGSFSTLEIQRTEQGDSAMYLCASSLSMGAGGNEQFFGPGTRLTVL.

This clonotype was counted only a few times. The chain employs TRBV15 and TRBJ2-3; TRBD2 agrees at 16 bases. Germline CDR1 and CDR2: LNHNV and YYDKDF (reference sequence). The CDR3 runs 17 residues. V was pared by 0 bases and J by 4 bases, with 1 base of the junction left unmatched. The CDR3 coding sequence is TGTGCCACCAGCAGAGAGGGACTAGCGGGAGGGTCAGATACGCAGTATTTT. It codes for CATSREGLAGGSDTQYF.

This clonotype was seen once. Sequence at one end of the junction differs from germline and may be a read error. The chain joins TRBV6-1 to TRBJ1-2, with 8 positions matching TRBD1. The CDR3 sequence is 13 residues long. Germline-derived CDR1 and CDR2 are MNHNS and SASEGT. In nucleotides, the CDR3 is TGTGCCAGCAGTGAAGCAAGGACAGGGTCGGGAATCTTC. Amino acids: CASSEARTGSGIF.

Only a few counts were recorded for this clonotype. This chain connects TRBV30 to TRBJ1-2; TRBD1 matches 7 bases. The germline gives CDR1 GTSNPN, CDR2 SVGIG (reference sequence). This CDR3 is 13 amino acids long. V gave up 3 bases and J gave up 7 bases; unmatched junction bases: 8. The CDR3 here is CAWSRDRVGGYTF. Written as DNA, the CDR3 is TGTGCCTGGAGCCGAGACAGGGTCGGTGGCTACACCTTC.

CDR3 sequence (DNA): TGTGCCAGCAGCTCCCAAGGCAGGGGGAACACTGAAGCTTTCTTT. Its protein is CASSSQGRGNTEAFF. The chain employs TRBV7-2 and TRBJ1-1; maybe TRBD1 (6 bases). The CDR3 consists of 15 residues. CDR1 is SGHTA, CDR2 FQGNSA, per germline. V was shortened by 4 bases and J by 1 base, with 13 bases between the two germline ends.

As for this clonotype: A read error may produce the germline difference seen at one junction end. The rearrangement uses TRBV6-2 or TRBV6-3 and TRBJ1-5; weak D call: TRBD1 (5 bases). The germline gives CDR1 MNHEY, CDR2 SVGEGT. The CDR3 contains 13 residues. As DNA, the CDR3 is TGTGCCAGCCAGACAGATAGCGATCAGCCCCAGCATTTT. As protein: CASQTDSDQPQHF.

This clonotype was recorded a few times. The rearrangement links TRBV10-3 to TRBJ2-1; TRBD2 matches at 10 bases. CDR3 length: 15 residues. Germline values: CDR1 ENHRY, CDR2 SYGVKD. V dropped 5 bases and J dropped 6; count of bases not matched to a gene: 7. The CDR3 region is CAISFLPSGSNEQFF. For the CDR3, the DNA is TGTGCCATCAGTTTCCTCCCTAGCGGGAGCAATGAGCAGTTCTTC.

This clonotype has a handful of counts. The gene calls are TRBV9 and TRBJ2-7; tentatively, D is TRBD1 (6 bases). The V end lost 0 bases, the J end lost 2 bases, and 9 bases lay between the germline ends. This CDR3 is 14 amino acids long. The germline gives CDR1 SGDLS, CDR2 YYNGEE. DNA for the CDR3: TGTGCCAGCAGCGTAGAGGACAGCCCCTACGAGCAGTACTTC. Translation: CASSVEDSPYEQYF.

This clonotype appeared a few times. The chain couples TRBV5-4 to TRBJ2-1; D call uncertain. The CDR3 covers 12 residues. The V gene's germline CDR1 is SGHNT and CDR2 YYREEE (reference sequence). Trimming left V 4 bases short and J 7 bases short, with 9 bases between. CDR3 sequence (DNA): TGTGCCAGCAGCCGTAGCTGGAATGAGCAGTTCTTC. Amino acids: CASSRSWNEQFF. The entire variable domain, with the rest obtained from reference TRBV5-4 and TRBJ2-1, is as follows: ETGVTQSPTHLIKTRGQQVTLRCSSQSGHNTVSWYQQALGQGPQFIFQYYREEENGRGNFPPRFSGLQFPNYSSELNVNALELDDSALYLCASSRSWNEQFFGPGTRLTVL.

The rearrangement links TRBV18 to TRBJ2-3; the match to TRBD1 covers 7 bases. Trimming cost V 4 bases and J 4 bases; bases outside gene matches: 11. This CDR3 region has 16 residues. Looked up from germline, CDR1 is KGHSH and CDR2 is LQKENI. The CDR3 DNA reads TGTGCCAGCTCACTATCGGGACAGTCGCAGGCAGATACGCAGTATTTT. It is translated as CASSLSGQSQADTQYF.

The genes are TRBV27 and TRBJ2-5, with D tentatively TRBD1 or TRBD2 (5 bases each). V was clipped by 3 bases and J by 5 bases, with 16 bases between them. The V gene's germline CDR1 is MNHEY and CDR2 SMNVEV (reference sequence). The CDR3 contains 15 residues. CDR3 DNA: TGTGCCAGCAGTTTTGGGGTCGGGGCCGGGGAGACCCAGTACTTC. This sequence encodes CASSFGVGAGETQYF.

The chain employs TRBV7-9 and TRBJ1-1, with D perhaps matching TRBD1 (5 bases). The CDR3 loop spans 12 amino acids. CDR1 is SEHNR, CDR2 FQNEAQ, per germline (reference sequence). Between the trimmed V and J ends, which lost 5 bases and 11 bases, there was a span of 15 bases. The CDR3 DNA reads TGTGCCAGCAGCGTAGAAAGCCGGGGGGCTTTCTTT. This translates into CASSVESRGAFF.